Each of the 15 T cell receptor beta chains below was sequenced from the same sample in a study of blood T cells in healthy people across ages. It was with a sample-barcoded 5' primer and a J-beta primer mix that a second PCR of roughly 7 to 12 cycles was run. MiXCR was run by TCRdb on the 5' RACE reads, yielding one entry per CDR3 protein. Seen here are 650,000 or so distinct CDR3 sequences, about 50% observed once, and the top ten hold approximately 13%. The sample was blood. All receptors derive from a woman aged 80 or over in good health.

The CDR3 here is CASSDNGPYEQYF. In DNA, the CDR3 is TGTGCCAGCAGTGACAACGGGCCCTACGAGCAGTACTTC. This rearrangement joins TRBV2 to TRBJ2-5; D not resolved. The J call may be incorrect, as the DNA end agrees better with TRBJ2-7. Germline CDR1 reads SNHLY; CDR2 reads FYNNEI. This CDR3 is built from 13 residues.

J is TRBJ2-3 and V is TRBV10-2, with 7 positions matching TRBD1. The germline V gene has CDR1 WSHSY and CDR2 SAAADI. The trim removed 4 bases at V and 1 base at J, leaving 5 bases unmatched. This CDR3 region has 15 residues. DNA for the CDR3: TGCGCCAGCAGTGTAGTTGGACAGGGCACAGATACGCAGTATTTT. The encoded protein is CASSVVGQGTDTQYF.

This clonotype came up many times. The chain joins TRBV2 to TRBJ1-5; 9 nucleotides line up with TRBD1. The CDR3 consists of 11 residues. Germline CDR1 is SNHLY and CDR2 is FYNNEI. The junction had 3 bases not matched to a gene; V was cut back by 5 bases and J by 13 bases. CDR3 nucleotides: TGTGCCAGCAGTATAGACAGGGGGCAGCATTTT. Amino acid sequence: CASSIDRGQHF.

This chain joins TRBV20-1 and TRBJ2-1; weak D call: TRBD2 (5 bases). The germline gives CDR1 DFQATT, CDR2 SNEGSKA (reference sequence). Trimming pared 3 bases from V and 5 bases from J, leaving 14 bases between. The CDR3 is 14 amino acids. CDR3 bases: TGCAGTGCTAGTTTAGAGGGCCCCAACAATGAGCAGTTCTTC. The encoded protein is CSASLEGPNNEQFF.

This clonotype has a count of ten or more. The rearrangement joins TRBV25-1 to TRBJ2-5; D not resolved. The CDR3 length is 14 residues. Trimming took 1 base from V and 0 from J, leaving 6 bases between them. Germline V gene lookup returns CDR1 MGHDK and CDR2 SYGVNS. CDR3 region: CASSESGYQETQYF. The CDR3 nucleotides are TGTGCCAGCAGTGAATCCGGGTACCAAGAGACCCAGTACTTC.

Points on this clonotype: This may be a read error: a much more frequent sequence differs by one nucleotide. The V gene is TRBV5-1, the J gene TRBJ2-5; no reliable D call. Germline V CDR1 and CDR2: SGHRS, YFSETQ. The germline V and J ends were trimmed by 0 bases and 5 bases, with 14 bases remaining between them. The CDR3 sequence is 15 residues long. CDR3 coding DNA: TGCGCCAGCAGCTTGGCAACAGTGAGGTTGGAGACCCAGTACTTC. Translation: CASSLATVRLETQYF.

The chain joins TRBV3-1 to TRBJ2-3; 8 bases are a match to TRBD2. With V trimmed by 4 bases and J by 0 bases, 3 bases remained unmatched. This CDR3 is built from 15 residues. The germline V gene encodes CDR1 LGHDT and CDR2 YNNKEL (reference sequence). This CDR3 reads CASSLREASTDTQYF. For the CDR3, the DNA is TGTGCCAGCAGCCTGCGGGAGGCTAGCACAGATACGCAGTATTTT.

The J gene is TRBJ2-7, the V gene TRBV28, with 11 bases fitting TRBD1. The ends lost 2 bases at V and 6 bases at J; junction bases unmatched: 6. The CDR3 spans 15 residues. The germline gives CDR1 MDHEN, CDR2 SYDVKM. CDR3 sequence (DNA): TGTGCCAGCAGTTTAAGGGGGACAGGGGGTCTCGAGCAGTACTTC. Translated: CASSLRGTGGLEQYF.

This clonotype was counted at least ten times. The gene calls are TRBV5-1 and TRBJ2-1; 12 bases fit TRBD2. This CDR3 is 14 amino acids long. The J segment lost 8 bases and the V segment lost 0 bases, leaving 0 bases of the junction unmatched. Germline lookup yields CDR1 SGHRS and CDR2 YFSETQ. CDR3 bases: TGCGCCAGCAGCTTGGGGACTAGCGGGGATGAGCAGTTCTTC. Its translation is CASSLGTSGDEQFF.

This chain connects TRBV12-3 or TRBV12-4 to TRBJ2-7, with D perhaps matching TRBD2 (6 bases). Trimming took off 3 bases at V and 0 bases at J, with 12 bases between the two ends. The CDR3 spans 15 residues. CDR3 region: CASSFSGGSSYEQYF. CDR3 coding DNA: TGTGCCAGCAGTTTTTCTGGGGGGAGCTCCTACGAGCAGTACTTC.

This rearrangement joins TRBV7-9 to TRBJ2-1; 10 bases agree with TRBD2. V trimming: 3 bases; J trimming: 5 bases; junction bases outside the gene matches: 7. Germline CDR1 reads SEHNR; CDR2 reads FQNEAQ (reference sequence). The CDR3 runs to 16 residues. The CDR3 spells CASSFERGGFNNEQFF. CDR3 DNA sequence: TGTGCCAGCAGCTTCGAGCGGGGGGGCTTCAACAATGAGCAGTTCTTC.

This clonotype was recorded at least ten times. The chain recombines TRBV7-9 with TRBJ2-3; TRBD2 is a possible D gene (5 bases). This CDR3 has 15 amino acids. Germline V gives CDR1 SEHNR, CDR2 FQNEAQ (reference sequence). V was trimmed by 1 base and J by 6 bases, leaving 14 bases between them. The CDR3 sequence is CASSLEASAGDTQYF. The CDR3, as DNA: TGTGCCAGCAGCTTAGAGGCCTCTGCGGGCGATACGCAGTATTTT.

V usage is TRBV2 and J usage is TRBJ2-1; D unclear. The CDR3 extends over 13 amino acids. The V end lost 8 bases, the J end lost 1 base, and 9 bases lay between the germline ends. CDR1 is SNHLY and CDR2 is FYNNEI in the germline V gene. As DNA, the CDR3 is TGTGCCAGCCTTCCCGATTCCTACAATGAGCAGTTCTTC. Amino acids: CASLPDSYNEQFF.

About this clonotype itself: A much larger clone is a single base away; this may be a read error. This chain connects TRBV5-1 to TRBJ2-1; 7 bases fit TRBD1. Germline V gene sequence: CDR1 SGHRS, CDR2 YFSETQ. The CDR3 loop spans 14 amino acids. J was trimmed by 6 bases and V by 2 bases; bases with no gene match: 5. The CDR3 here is CASSFGTDCNEQFF. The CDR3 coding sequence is TGCGCCAGCAGCTTCGGGACAGACTGCAATGAGCAGTTCTTC.

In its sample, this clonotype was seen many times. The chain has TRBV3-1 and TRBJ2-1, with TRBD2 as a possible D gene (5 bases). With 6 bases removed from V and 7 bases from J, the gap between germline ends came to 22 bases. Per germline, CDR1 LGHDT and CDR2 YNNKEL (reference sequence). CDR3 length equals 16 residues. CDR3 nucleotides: TGTGCCAGCAGACGTGAGACTAAAGGGATGGGGAATGAGCAGTTCTTC. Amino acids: CASRRETKGMGNEQFF.